These 19 T cell receptor beta chains share one sample of origin, sequenced in a study of blood T cell repertoires in COVID-19. Only in-frame clones appear in the TCRdb table, and some are missing; sequencing was by immunoSEQ multiplex PCR. The sample lists 35,000 to 45,000 clones; around nine tenths were seen once. The sample consisted of peripheral blood. Receptors originate from a man aged 50 to 60 with active COVID-19.

The chain couples TRBV29-1 to TRBJ2-1, with TRBD2 identical over 11 bases. The junction had 7 bases not matched to a gene; V was cut back by 3 bases and J by 6 bases. Germline V gives CDR1 SQVTM, CDR2 ANQGSEA. The CDR3 loop spans 15 amino acids. For the CDR3, the DNA is TGCAGCGTTGATAGCGGGAGGGCCTTTGCCAATGAGCAGTTCTTC. Translation: CSVDSGRAFANEQFF.

The chain joins TRBV9 to TRBJ2-5; D ambiguous. The germline CDR1 and CDR2 sequences are SGDLS and YYNGEE. The CDR3 totals 16 residues. V shed 4 bases and J shed 5 bases, with 21 bases lying between them. CDR3 loop: CASSPSGSPSRETQYF. The CDR3 DNA reads as TGTGCCAGCAGCCCCTCCGGTTCGCCGAGCCGGGAGACCCAGTACTTC.

The J gene is TRBJ2-1, the V gene TRBV21-1; the tabulated D call, TRBD2, remains unverified against the DNA. TRBV21-1 is classified as a pseudogene. The CDR3 spans 14 residues. CDR3 residues: CASRREGRPNEQFF. CDR3 sequence (DNA): TGTGCCAGCAGACGGGAGGGACGGCCCAATGAGCAGTTCTTC.

The chain joins TRBV19 to TRBJ2-2; 8 nucleotides line up with TRBD1. Germline values: CDR1 LNHDA, CDR2 SQIVND (reference sequence). The V gene end was trimmed by 7 bases and the J gene end by 0 bases; junction bases not matched to a gene: 16. This CDR3 has 19 residues. CDR3 residues: CASMDRERQFTANTGELFF. In DNA, the CDR3 is TGTGCCAGTATGGACAGGGAGCGCCAGTTTACTGCGAACACCGGGGAGCTGTTTTTT.

This rearrangement joins TRBV3-1 (or the pseudogene TRBV3-2) to TRBJ2-7; 8 bases are a match to TRBD2. Germline V gene lookup returns CDR1 LGHDT and CDR2 YNNKEL (reference sequence). The CDR3 totals 16 residues. V trimming: 1 base; J trimming: 7 bases; junction bases outside the gene matches: 12. This CDR3 is CASSQGAGAGGREQYF. CDR3 nucleotide sequence: TGTGCCAGCAGCCAAGGGGCTGGGGCGGGAGGTCGGGAGCAGTACTTC.

V and J are TRBV6-5 and TRBJ1-4; no reliable D call. The length of the CDR3 is 15 residues. The germline V gene encodes CDR1 MNHEY and CDR2 SVGAGI. Trimming shortened V by 6 bases and J by 4 bases, and 15 bases separated the two germline ends. This CDR3 reads CASRDRGQFNEKLFF. The CDR3 DNA sequence: TGTGCCAGCAGGGATCGTGGGCAGTTTAATGAAAAACTGTTTTTT.

The chain carries TRBV6-5 and TRBJ2-7; 7 bases map to TRBD2. The CDR3 totals 15 residues. Germline assignment: CDR1 MNHEY and CDR2 SVGAGI. Germline trimming cut 4 bases from V and 4 bases from J; bases unmatched to any gene: 10. The CDR3 spells CASSSPRSGVYEQYF. CDR3 in DNA: TGTGCCAGCAGTTCCCCCAGGAGCGGGGTTTACGAGCAGTACTTC.

The gene calls are TRBV5-1 and TRBJ1-6; a possible D gene is TRBD1 (5 bases). The ends were cut back, 5 bases at V and 5 bases at J, with 14 bases in the middle. Germline assignment: CDR1 SGHRS and CDR2 YFSETQ. This CDR3 region has 15 residues. CDR3 sequence reads: CASRSRVDDNSPLHF. The DNA of the CDR3 is TGCGCCAGCAGGAGCAGGGTAGATGATAATTCACCCCTCCACTTT.

V gene TRBV9 combines with J gene TRBJ2-1; 10 nucleotides agree with TRBD2. Germline V CDR1 and CDR2: SGDLS, YYNGEE. This CDR3 region has 17 residues. With 0 bases clipped from V and 5 bases from J, the junction kept 8 bases outside the gene matches. CDR3 DNA: TGTGCCAGCAGCGTAGGCAGCGGGAGGGCCCGGAACAATGAGCAGTTCTTC. Translating it yields CASSVGSGRARNNEQFF.

This clone was detected a few times. Mismatch with germline at one junction end may stem from a read error. The CDR3 region is CASSNGQGKRLF. The CDR3 nucleotides are TGTGCCAGCAGTAACGGACAGGGGAAGAGGCTCTTC. The V call is TRBV6-4, the J call TRBJ2-1, with 9 positions matching TRBD1. This CDR3 spans 12 amino acids. CDR1 and CDR2 (germline): MRHNA, SNTAGT.

The chain employs TRBV7-3 and TRBJ2-7, with TRBD1 identical over 8 bases. CDR1 is SGHTA, CDR2 FQGTGA, per germline. This CDR3 is built from 13 residues. V trimming: 6 bases; J trimming: 5 bases; junction bases outside the gene matches: 6. The CDR3 protein is CASSLQGGDEQYF. The DNA of the CDR3 is TGTGCCAGCAGTTTACAGGGGGGCGACGAGCAGTACTTC.

The rearrangement joins TRBV14 to TRBJ2-4, with D perhaps matching TRBD1 (6 bases). The V end was cut by 0 bases, the J end by 0 bases, with 9 bases between. This CDR3 region has 16 residues. The germline CDR1 and CDR2 sequences are SGHDN and FVKESK. The CDR3 nucleotides are TGTGCCAGCAGCCAAGATAGGGGGTTAGCCAAAAACATTCAGTACTTC. Translation gives CASSQDRGLAKNIQYF.

This sequence joins TRBV28 and TRBJ1-5; no definite D call. Trimming pared 8 bases from V and 2 bases from J, leaving 10 bases between. From germline, CDR1 is MDHEN and CDR2 SYDVKM. The CDR3 spans 13 residues. The CDR3 sequence is CASVGAGNQPQHF. Here the CDR3 DNA reads TGTGCCAGCGTCGGCGCGGGCAATCAGCCCCAGCATTTT.

This chain links TRBV2 with TRBJ2-1; no reliable D call. The CDR3 contains 12 residues. CDR1 is SNHLY, CDR2 FYNNEI, per germline. Trimming cost V 6 bases and J 8 bases, with 11 bases left between them. The CDR3 region has the DNA TGTGCCAGCAGCGAAACCGGGTATGAGCAGTTCTTC. Protein sequence: CASSETGYEQFF.

This chain connects TRBV11-2 to TRBJ2-2; 7 bases are shared with TRBD2. V was pared by 3 bases and J by 7 bases, with 5 bases of the junction left unmatched. The germline gives CDR1 SGHAT, CDR2 FQNNGV. The CDR3 loop spans 14 amino acids. CDR3 bases: TGTGCCAGCAGCTTCACGAGCGGGAACGGGGAGCTGTTTTTT. The encoded protein is CASSFTSGNGELFF. The entire variable domain, with the rest obtained from reference TRBV11-2 and TRBJ2-2, is as follows: EAGVAQSPRYKIIEKRQSVAFWCNPISGHATLYWYQQILGQGPKLLIQFQNNGVVDDSQLPKDRFSAERLKGVDSTLKIQPAKLEDSAVYLCASSFTSGNGELFFGEGSRLTVL.

J is TRBJ1-3 and V is TRBV6-5; 7 bases are a match to TRBD1. CDR1 is MNHEY and CDR2 is SVGAGI in the germline V gene. With 6 bases clipped from V and 1 base from J, the junction kept 0 bases outside the gene matches. This CDR3 is 13 amino acids long. CDR3 sequence reads: CASRTGSGNTIYF. The CDR3 bases are TGTGCCAGCAGGACAGGGTCTGGAAACACCATATATTTT.

This chain connects TRBV7-9 to TRBJ2-3, with 12 positions matching TRBD2. The CDR3 spans 18 residues. The junction had 10 bases not matched to a gene; V was cut back by 5 bases and J by 1 base. Germline V gene lookup returns CDR1 SEHNR and CDR2 FQNEAQ (reference sequence). The chain's CDR3 is CASSARLAGVSGTDTQYF. CDR3 sequence (DNA): TGTGCCAGCAGCGCCAGACTAGCGGGAGTTTCGGGCACAGATACGCAGTATTTT.

The CDR3 sequence is CASSPGQLNTGELFF. CDR3 bases: TGTGCCAGCTCACCGGGACAGTTGAACACCGGGGAGCTGTTTTTT. The rearrangement links TRBV18 to TRBJ2-2, with 7 bases matching TRBD1. The CDR3 extends over 15 amino acids. Germline V CDR1 and CDR2: KGHSH, LQKENI. Trimming cost V 3 bases and J 1 base; bases outside gene matches: 2.

The chain recombines TRBV5-1 with TRBJ2-7, with TRBD2 matching 7 bases. Germline V gene lookup returns CDR1 SGHRS and CDR2 YFSETQ. The CDR3 is 14 residues long. Losses at the gene ends were 0 bases for V and 3 bases for J; bases not matched to a gene: 3. CDR3 region: CASSLDPSGYEQYF. The CDR3 region has the DNA TGCGCCAGCAGCTTGGATCCTAGCGGCTACGAGCAGTACTTC.